A selection of T cell receptor beta chains follows, all from one sample in a study of Graves' ophthalmopathy and Graves' hyperthyroidism. TCRdb processed the multiplex PCR reads anew with MiXCR; each CDR3 protein has one entry. The profile covers roughly 380,000 distinct CDR3 sequences, with just over 15% appearing a single time and around 7% taken by the ten largest. The specimen was peripheral blood. These receptors originate from a woman under 30 with stable Graves' hyperthyroidism. Both conserved end residues are part of each CDR3. A D gene is named only where the DNA matches it firmly. Clone size is stated in some rows and not others, as once, few, many or a class when expanded.

V gene,D gene,J gene,clone size,CDR3 protein
TRBV12-3/TRBV12-4,.,TRBJ1-5,once,CASSLGRAYSNQPQHF
TRBV24-1,TRBD1,TRBJ1-2,many,CATSPGTGGAFGYTF
TRBV6-5,.,TRBJ2-5,many,CASSYSPGEQETQYF
TRBV29-1,.,TRBJ2-5,.,CSVGVADYQETQYF
TRBV20-1,TRBD1,TRBJ1-2,many,CSVPGQATLNYGYTF
TRBV7-8,.,TRBJ1-5,.,CASSYGDQPQHF
TRBV7-2,TRBD1,TRBJ1-5,many,CASSFAPSGTGDRPLNQPQHF
TRBV12-3/TRBV12-4,TRBD1,TRBJ1-1,many,CASSLRVRGMDEAFF
TRBV19,.,TRBJ2-5,few,CASTPAGQETQYF
TRBV15,.,TRBJ1-2,many,CATSRDLEGGGYTF
TRBV7-2,TRBD1,TRBJ2-7,.,CASSLGQGNSYEQYF
TRBV11-2,.,TRBJ2-5,many,CASSLEQAGTQYF
TRBV11-3,TRBD1,TRBJ2-2,few,CASSYRQGAAGELFF